This TCR beta chain was found in a study of spatial heterogeneity in lung cancer. A unique molecular identifier was carried by every single TCR cDNA molecule. TCRdb re-analysed the 5' RACE reads in MiXCR, keeping a single row per CDR3 protein. The table records more than 9,500 distinct CDR3 sequences, less than 30% of them present only once. Study-wide results and caveats: Compared with follow-up, resection was when ubiquitous expanded tumor TCRs appeared in blood more.

The germline V gene encodes CDR1 MGHRA and CDR2 YSYEKL. This CDR3 has 14 amino acids. V shed 3 bases, J shed 4 bases, and the junction held 4 bases outside the gene matches. Time point indicated: blood at routine non-recurrence follow-up after resection. Whole RNA came from tumor, nontumor lung or frozen PBMC and was sequenced without being sorted. A note on this clonotype: Antigen: not known.

The sequences come from PBMCs, collected at follow-up. The chain combines TRBV4-1 with TRBJ2-3; 7 bases are a match to TRBD1. This receptor was taken from a female donor with early-stage non-small cell lung cancer. The CDR3: CASSQTGLADTQYF. The CDR3 DNA reads TGCGCCAGCAGCCAGACAGGGTTGGCAGATACGCAGTATTTT.